The clone carrying this T cell receptor (beta chain) was observed at least ten times. The antigen is unknown. This record comes from a study of Graves' ophthalmopathy and Graves' hyperthyroidism. Study-wide findings and caveats: A majority of expanded thyroid clonotypes exceeding 0.001 frequency were likewise present in blood. With roughly 69% sensitivity and around 79% specificity, the model predicted ophthalmopathy progression.

Excluded were patients with other autoimmune diseases, uncontrolled infections, pregnancy or lactation. The diagnosis was founded upon clinical symptoms, serum thyroxine, TRAb, thyroid ultrasound and orbital computed tomography. Germline CDR1 and CDR2: MNHNS and SASEGT. V was clipped by 7 bases and J by 2 bases, with 16 bases between them. This CDR3 is built from 15 residues. RNA transcripts were the source from which TCR beta CDR3 regions were amplified. First-round RT-PCR relied on HTBI primers, and a second-round multiplex PCR came next. Using its own MiXCR run on the multiplex PCR reads, TCRdb lists one record per CDR3 protein. Here the sample spans 350,000 to 400,000 distinct CDR3 sequences, over 15% being singletons.

V gene TRBV6-1 combines with J gene TRBJ2-3, with a tentative D call TRBD1 (6 bases). This sequence was found in a woman between 18 and 29 years old with stable Graves' hyperthyroidism. The sequencing sample was made of peripheral blood. The CDR3 here is CASTLQGEPTDTQYF. CDR3 DNA: TGTGCCAGCACCCTACAGGGTGAGCCCACAGATACGCAGTATTTT.